This entry lists 3 T cell receptor beta chains sequenced from one sample in a study of blood T cell repertoires in COVID-19 (dated by TCRdb to about 2020). Receptor amplification or capture employed the immunoSEQ multiplex PCR assay. The clones in this table, taken by TCRdb from immuneACCESS, are in-frame only. Not every clone is retained; where verified, under half of the shortfall comes from an unresolved V gene, and the cause of the rest is unknown. The sample records fewer than 85,000 clones, approximately 82% of which are singletons. The ten largest make up about 18% of the sample. The source material was peripheral blood. These receptors all come from a woman in her sixties with acute or convalescent COVID-19.

CDR3 bases: TGTGCCAGCAGCATCCGGGGGGGGGAGACCTACGAGCAGTACTTC. This encodes CASSIRGGETYEQYF. The chain combines TRBV6-2 or TRBV6-3 with TRBJ2-7, with 8 nucleotides matching TRBD2. Germline V gene sequence: CDR1 MNHEY, CDR2 SVGEGT. With 6 bases clipped from V and 2 bases from J, the junction kept 9 bases outside the gene matches. The CDR3 is 15 amino acids.

The chain has TRBV6-4 and TRBJ1-2; 7 bases map to TRBD1. In germline, CDR1 is MRHNA, CDR2 SNTAGT. The CDR3 spans 13 residues. V lost 6 bases to trimming and J lost 2 bases; unmatched junction nucleotides: 3. The CDR3 DNA reads TGTGCCAGCAGCCGGGACAGAAACTATGGCTACACCTTC. As protein: CASSRDRNYGYTF.

V and J are TRBV7-2 and TRBJ1-6; 7 bases map to TRBD1. The CDR3 consists of 14 residues. Germline V lookup: CDR1 SGHTA, CDR2 FQGNSA. Trimming took 5 bases from V and 6 from J; bases not matched to a gene: 4. Here the CDR3 reads CASSPDRFNSPLHF. CDR3 coding DNA: TGTGCCAGCAGCCCGGACAGGTTTAATTCACCCCTCCACTTT.